What follows are 32 T cell receptor beta chains derived from one specimen sequenced in a study of blood T cell repertoires in COVID-19 (dated by TCRdb to the early 2020s). Receptor amplification or capture employed the immunoSEQ multiplex PCR assay. TCRdb holds this immuneACCESS table with in-frame rearrangements only. Some clones are missing; in checked studies, unresolved V genes explain under half, and the rest has no known cause. This sample has about 65,000 clones in its table, and 75% to 85% of those were observed once. The ten most abundant clones make up 15% of the sample. The sequencing input was peripheral blood. These receptors were obtained from an elderly man with acute or convalescent COVID-19.

The table lists this clone with a count of one. The chain employs TRBV12-5 and TRBJ2-3, with 8 positions matching TRBD2. The germline CDR1 and CDR2 sequences are LGHNT and FRNRAP. CDR3 length: 14 amino acids. Germline trimming cut 1 base from V and 5 bases from J; bases unmatched to any gene: 2. Written as DNA, the CDR3 is TGTGCTAGTGGTTTGGGCGGGGGGTTAGATACGCAGTATTTT. Residues: CASGLGGGLDTQYF.

The V call is TRBV11-3, the J call TRBJ2-7; 10 bases are shared with TRBD1. Looked up from germline, CDR1 is SGHNT and CDR2 is YENEEA. This CDR3 is 15 amino acids long. The J segment lost 3 bases and the V segment lost 1 base, leaving 3 bases of the junction unmatched. CDR3 protein: CASSLVGTGVYEQYF. CDR3 DNA sequence: TGTGCCAGCAGCTTAGTAGGGACAGGGGTCTACGAGCAGTACTTC. Full variable domain (missing parts from reference TRBV11-3 and TRBJ2-7): EAGVVQSPRYKIIEKKQPVAFWCNPISGHNTLYWYLQNLGQGPELLIRYENEEAVDDSQLPKDRFSAERLKGVDSTLKIQPAELGDSAVYLCASSLVGTGVYEQYFGPGTRLTVT.

This rearrangement joins TRBV9 to TRBJ2-4; 9 bases line up with TRBD2. Germline lookup yields CDR1 SGDLS and CDR2 YYNGEE. The V segment lost 4 bases and the J segment 6 bases; nucleotides outside the gene matches: 5. This CDR3 is built from 14 residues. The CDR3 sequence is CASSPLAGTNIQYF. CDR3 nucleotides: TGTGCCAGCAGCCCGCTAGCGGGAACAAACATTCAGTACTTC.

Here the CDR3 reads CASRGTGITEAFF. CDR3 DNA: TGTGCCAGCAGGGGGACAGGGATTACTGAAGCTTTCTTT. The J gene is TRBJ1-1, the V gene TRBV12-3 or TRBV12-4; 9 bases match TRBD1. The CDR3 spans 13 residues. The V gene end was trimmed by 6 bases and the J gene end by 5 bases; junction bases not matched to a gene: 4.

The V call is TRBV27, the J call TRBJ1-6; D is undetermined. Germline values: CDR1 MNHEY, CDR2 SMNVEV (reference sequence). This CDR3 is 16 amino acids long. Between the trimmed V and J ends, which lost 1 base and 5 bases, there was a span of 12 bases. CDR3 DNA: TGTGCCAGCAGTTTATTGTTCCAGGCTAATAATTCACCCCTCCACTTT. It is translated as CASSLLFQANNSPLHF.

V gene TRBV10-2 combines with J gene TRBJ2-2; D remains unclear. Germline assignment: CDR1 WSHSY and CDR2 SAAADI. CDR3 length: 14 amino acids. Trimming took off 3 bases at V and 2 bases at J, with 7 bases between the two ends. The CDR3 protein is CASSDQSNTGELFF. CDR3 bases: TGCGCCAGCAGTGATCAATCAAACACCGGGGAGCTGTTTTTT.

The chain uses TRBV10-2 and TRBJ2-3; TRBD2 aligns across 9 bases. The V and J ends lost 4 bases and 2 bases, in that order; junction bases with no gene match: 7. Germline lookup yields CDR1 WSHSY and CDR2 SAAADI. The CDR3 is 16 amino acids. The DNA for the CDR3 is TGCGCCAGCAGTGGTTCGGCGGGGGGGTACACAGATACGCAGTATTTT. As protein: CASSGSAGGYTDTQYF.

The chain carries TRBV11-2 and TRBJ2-3, with TRBD2 as a possible D gene (6 bases). Germline-derived CDR1 and CDR2 are SGHAT and FQNNGV. V gave up 3 bases and J gave up 1 base, with 11 bases separating them. The CDR3 loop spans 15 amino acids. The CDR3 sequence: CASSLAGTRTDTQYF. In DNA form, the CDR3 reads TGTGCCAGCAGCTTGGCCGGGACTCGCACAGATACGCAGTATTTT.

The rearrangement links TRBV20-1 to TRBJ2-5, with 8 positions matching TRBD1. Unmatched junction bases numbered 8, after V lost 3 bases and J lost 5 bases. Looked up from germline, CDR1 is DFQATT and CDR2 is SNEGSKA (reference sequence). CDR3 length equals 14 residues. The CDR3 DNA sequence: TGCAGTGCTAGTGCCAGGGGGCTCCAGGAGACCCAGTACTTC. As protein: CSASARGLQETQYF.

This chain links TRBV7-9 with TRBJ2-1; 11 bases are a match to TRBD2. J lost 10 bases, V lost 4 bases, and 6 bases had no gene match. This CDR3 spans 14 amino acids. Germline V gene sequence: CDR1 SEHNR, CDR2 FQNEAQ (reference sequence). CDR3 coding DNA: TGTGCCAGCAGCTCTAGCGGGGGGCTGGGGGAGCAGTTCTTC. Its protein is CASSSSGGLGEQFF.

This clone was seen a few times. The CDR3 loop is CASSSYSGTSTDTQYF. Here the CDR3 DNA reads TGTGCCAGCAGCTCTTACTCCGGGACTAGCACAGATACGCAGTATTTT. The chain is built from TRBV5-4 and TRBJ2-3; TRBD2 might be the D (6 bases). The CDR3 consists of 16 residues. Trimming removed 3 bases from V and 0 bases from J, with 14 bases in between. Germline V gene sequence: CDR1 SGHNT, CDR2 YYREEE (reference sequence).

This clone has a single count. The chain has TRBV6-5 and TRBJ2-1; D may be TRBD2 (5 bases). The CDR3 runs 14 residues. The V end lost 10 bases, the J end lost 4 bases, and 17 bases lay between the germline ends. Germline V gene sequence: CDR1 MNHEY, CDR2 SVGAGI. CDR3 loop: CATETAGMYNEQFF. The CDR3 coding sequence is TGTGCCACAGAGACCGCCGGGATGTACAATGAGCAGTTCTTC.

V is TRBV5-1 and J is TRBJ2-7, with a tentative D call TRBD2 (5 bases). Germline values: CDR1 SGHRS, CDR2 YFSETQ. V was cut by 3 bases and J by 2 bases, with 15 bases left in between. CDR3 length: 15 residues. CDR3 sequence reads: CASSWTATRTYEQYF. As DNA, the CDR3 is TGCGCCAGCAGCTGGACGGCCACTAGAACCTACGAGCAGTACTTC.

V and J are TRBV18 and TRBJ2-1; D unclear. This CDR3 contains 13 residues. Trimming shortened V by 0 bases and J by 6 bases, and 6 bases separated the two germline ends. Per germline, CDR1 KGHSH and CDR2 LQKENI. CDR3 nucleotide sequence: TGTGCCAGCTCACCACCCGGTGCCAATGAGCAGTTCTTC. It is translated as CASSPPGANEQFF.

This clone came up a few times. The chain is built from TRBV4-1 and TRBJ1-6, with 7 bases fitting TRBD1. Losses at the gene ends were 5 bases for V and 9 bases for J; bases not matched to a gene: 13. The CDR3 loop spans 16 amino acids. Germline assignment: CDR1 MGHRA and CDR2 YSYEKL. This CDR3 reads CASSSRGSRGLSPLHF. The CDR3 DNA follows: TGCGCCAGCAGCTCGAGGGGTTCGAGGGGGCTTTCACCCCTCCACTTT.

The J gene is TRBJ2-5, the V gene TRBV7-3; the match to TRBD2 covers 7 bases. The germline V gene has CDR1 SGHTA and CDR2 FQGTGA. The CDR3 has 15 amino acids. Trimming removed 4 bases from V and 6 bases from J; junction bases left unmatched: 11. The CDR3 coding sequence is TGTGCCAGCAGCTCCCTCGGGGGGAGTTATCAGACCCAGTACTTC. Its protein product is CASSSLGGSYQTQYF.

The chain combines TRBV7-9 with TRBJ1-6; D uncertain. Germline V lookup: CDR1 SEHNR, CDR2 FQNEAQ (reference sequence). Trimming cost V 5 bases and J 6 bases, with 14 bases left between them. The CDR3 covers 15 residues. Here the CDR3 DNA reads TGTGCCAGCAGCCCCGGGAACAGCCCTAATTCACCCCTCCACTTT. It encodes CASSPGNSPNSPLHF.

The V call is TRBV25-1, the J call TRBJ1-1; 9 nucleotides match TRBD1. Germline CDR1 MGHDK, CDR2 SYGVNS. Trimming removed 8 bases from V and 3 bases from J; junction bases left unmatched: 10. The CDR3 has 15 amino acids. CDR3: CASDRDREVYTEAFF. The CDR3 nucleotides read TGTGCCAGCGATCGGGACAGGGAGGTTTACACTGAAGCTTTCTTT. The whole variable domain, filled in from reference TRBV25-1 and TRBJ1-1, reads EADIYQTPRYLVIGTGKKITLECSQTMGHDKMYWYQQDPGMELHLIHYSYGVNSTEKGDLSSESTVSRIRTEHFPLTLESARPSHTSQYLCASDRDREVYTEAFFGQGTRLTVV.

The V call is TRBV6-5, the J call TRBJ2-1; 7 positions agree with TRBD2. The V gene's germline CDR1 is MNHEY and CDR2 SVGAGI. V shed 6 bases and J 10 bases; nucleotides not matched to a gene: 6. The CDR3 runs to 12 residues. The CDR3, as DNA: TGTGCCAGCAGCCATCGGGGGGAGGAGCAGTTCTTC. The encoded protein is CASSHRGEEQFF.

The rearrangement links TRBV6-5 to TRBJ1-2, with TRBD1 matching 10 bases. This CDR3 contains 13 residues. CDR1 and CDR2 (germline): MNHEY, SVGAGI. The V and J ends lost 6 bases and 7 bases, in that order; junction bases with no gene match: 5. CDR3 amino acids: CASSDRGLGGYTF. Written as DNA, the CDR3 is TGTGCCAGCAGCGACAGGGGGCTGGGTGGCTACACCTTC.

The chain couples TRBV6-9 to TRBJ1-2, with D possibly TRBD1 on 6 matching bases. The germline CDR1 and CDR2 sequences are MNHGY and SVAAGI. CDR3 size: 16 residues. Trimming cost V 3 bases and J 2 bases, with 16 bases left between them. CDR3 coding DNA: TGTGCCAGCAGTTACCCCCACCACAGGGAAAACTATGGCTACACCTTC. This gives the protein CASSYPHHRENYGYTF.

The J gene is TRBJ1-4, the V gene TRBV3-1 (or the pseudogene TRBV3-2); D might be TRBD1 (5 bases). Germline CDR1 reads LGHDT; CDR2 reads YNNKEL (reference sequence). The ends were cut back, 0 bases at V and 8 bases at J, with 10 bases in the middle. This CDR3 has 14 amino acids. The CDR3: CASSQEGLGEKLFF. The CDR3 DNA reads as TGTGCCAGCAGCCAAGAGGGACTCGGGGAAAAACTGTTTTTT.

This chain connects TRBV12-3 or TRBV12-4 to TRBJ2-2; D unclear. V lost 7 bases and J lost 7, with 13 bases in between. The CDR3 consists of 13 residues. The CDR3 spells CASTLIWSGELFF. The CDR3 nucleotides read TGTGCCAGCACCCTTATTTGGAGCGGGGAGCTGTTTTTT.

This chain joins TRBV11-1 and TRBJ2-7; D unclear. Germline CDR1 is SGHAT and CDR2 is FQDESV (reference sequence). This CDR3 spans 16 amino acids. Trimming left V 1 base short and J 2 bases short, with 15 bases between. The CDR3 reads CASSLGLQIQTYEQYF. The CDR3 region has the DNA TGTGCCAGCAGCTTAGGCCTCCAGATACAAACCTACGAGCAGTACTTC. The whole variable domain, filled in from reference TRBV11-1 and TRBJ2-7, reads EAEVAQSPRYKITEKSQAVAFWCDPISGHATLYWYRQILGQGPELLVQFQDESVVDDSQLPKDRFSAERLKGVDSTLKIQPAELGDSAMYLCASSLGLQIQTYEQYFGPGTRLTVT.

The chain couples TRBV5-5 to TRBJ1-1; 9 positions agree with TRBD1. Germline lookup yields CDR1 SGHKS and CDR2 YYEKEE (reference sequence). The ends lost 8 bases at V and 1 base at J; junction bases unmatched: 6. CDR3 size: 14 residues. CDR3 loop: CASGTGTTNTEAFF. Written as DNA, the CDR3 is TGTGCCAGTGGGACAGGGACGACGAACACTGAAGCTTTCTTT.

This rearrangement joins TRBV6-5 to TRBJ1-1, with D maybe TRBD1 (6 bases). Germline values: CDR1 MNHEY, CDR2 SVGAGI. Trimming cost V 6 bases and J 1 base, with 15 bases left between them. This CDR3 region has 15 residues. The CDR3 sequence is CASSALGQRNTEAFF. CDR3 nucleotides: TGTGCCAGCAGCGCGCTCGGACAGCGGAACACTGAAGCTTTCTTT.

CDR3 bases: TGTGCCAGCAGATATAACTATGGCTACACCTTC. Translating gives CASRYNYGYTF. This chain uses TRBV6-1 with TRBJ1-2, with no clear D. V lost 6 bases and J lost 1, with 3 bases in between. CDR1 is MNHNS, CDR2 SASEGT, per germline. The CDR3 runs to 11 residues.

The V gene is TRBV5-4, the J gene TRBJ2-3; 11 nucleotides align to TRBD2. The CDR3 has 17 amino acids. Trimming cost V 4 bases and J 0 bases; bases outside gene matches: 7. Germline loops: CDR1 SGHNT, CDR2 YYREEE (reference sequence). The chain's CDR3 is CASSTGSGGGSTDTQYF. The CDR3 nucleotides read TGTGCCAGCAGCACAGGTAGCGGGGGGGGAAGCACAGATACGCAGTATTTT.

The chain joins TRBV7-9 to TRBJ1-4, with a possible D match to TRBD1 (6 bases). Germline lookup yields CDR1 SEHNR and CDR2 FQNEAQ (reference sequence). Between the trimmed V and J ends, which lost 5 bases and 3 bases, there was a span of 16 bases. The CDR3 extends over 16 amino acids. CDR3 loop: CASSLLSGGPNEKLFF. The DNA of the CDR3 is TGTGCCAGCAGCCTACTCAGCGGGGGCCCTAATGAAAAACTGTTTTTT.

The chain is built from TRBV27 and TRBJ1-1; a weak D match, TRBD1 (6 bases). Trimming stripped 0 bases from V and 5 bases from J, with 13 bases between. The germline V gene encodes CDR1 MNHEY and CDR2 SMNVEV (reference sequence). The CDR3 has 15 residues. CDR3 DNA: TGTGCCAGCAGTTTATCGGTCGGCAGGGGAACTGAAGCTTTCTTT. It is translated as CASSLSVGRGTEAFF.

The V call is TRBV3-1 (or the pseudogene TRBV3-2), the J call TRBJ2-5; 12 bases are shared with TRBD2. This CDR3 has 17 amino acids. Germline V gene data show CDR1 as LGHDT and CDR2 as YNNKEL (reference sequence). Trimming removed 1 base from V and 1 base from J; junction bases left unmatched: 4. CDR3 sequence reads: CASSQGLAGGTQETQYF. The DNA for the CDR3 is TGTGCCAGCAGCCAAGGCCTAGCGGGGGGGACCCAAGAGACCCAGTACTTC.

The chain combines TRBV5-6 with TRBJ1-5; 9 bases are shared with TRBD1. From germline, CDR1 is SGHDT and CDR2 YYEEEE. V gave up 2 bases and J gave up 5 bases; unmatched junction bases: 8. The CDR3 extends over 16 amino acids. The DNA for the CDR3 is TGTGCCAGCAGCTTCTCAGTCGACAGGGGGGATCAGCCCCAGCATTTT. Protein product: CASSFSVDRGDQPQHF.